This T cell receptor beta chain was obtained from a study of Graves' ophthalmopathy and Graves' hyperthyroidism. About the research overall: Ophthalmopathy not arising within 18 months of follow-up defined hyperthyroidism as stable. Study results and limitations: Blood contained most expanded thyroid clonotypes exceeding 0.001 frequency.

Trimming took 1 base from V and 1 from J, leaving 8 bases between them. The CDR3 contains 16 residues. This clonotype was picked up a small number of times. The antigen is not known. Aged 18 to 65, hyperthyroidism patients had new diagnoses of under 2 months' duration. No donor had other autoimmune disease, uncontrolled infection, pregnancy or lactation. The sequenced template was RNA, covering the TCR beta CDR3 region. First-round RT-PCR with HTBI primers preceded a second-round multiplex PCR. TCRdb used MiXCR to reprocess the multiplex PCR reads, holding one entry per CDR3 protein. This repertoire shows about 1.2 million distinct CDR3 sequences, roughly two fifths found once; its top ten account for 11%.

The J gene is TRBJ2-6, the V gene TRBV12-3 or TRBV12-4; D ambiguous. This TCR came from an adult man with Graves' hyperthyroidism. The source material was peripheral blood or thyroid tissue (not recorded which). The CDR3, as DNA: TGTGCCAGCAGTTTAGAGGCCCGATCTGGGGCCAACGTCCTGACTTTC. Translated: CASSLEARSGANVLTF.